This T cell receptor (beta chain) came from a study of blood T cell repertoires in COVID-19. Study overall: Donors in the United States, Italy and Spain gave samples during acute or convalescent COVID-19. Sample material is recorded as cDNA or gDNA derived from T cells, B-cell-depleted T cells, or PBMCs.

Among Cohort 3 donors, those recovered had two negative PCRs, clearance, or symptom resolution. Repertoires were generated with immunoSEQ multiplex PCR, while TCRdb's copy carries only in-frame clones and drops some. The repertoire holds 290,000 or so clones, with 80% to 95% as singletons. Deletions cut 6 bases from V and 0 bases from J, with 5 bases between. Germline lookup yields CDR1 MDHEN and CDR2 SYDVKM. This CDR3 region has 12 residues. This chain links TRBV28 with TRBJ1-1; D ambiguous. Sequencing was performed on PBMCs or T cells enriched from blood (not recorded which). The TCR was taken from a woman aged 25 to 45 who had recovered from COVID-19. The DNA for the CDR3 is TGTGCCAGCAGGAGGATGAACACTGAAGCTTTCTTT. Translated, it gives CASRRMNTEAFF. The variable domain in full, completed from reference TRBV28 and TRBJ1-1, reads DVKVTQSSRYLVKRTGEKVFLECVQDMDHENMFWYRQDPGLGLRLIYFSYDVKMKEKGDIPEGYSVSREKKERFSLILESASTNQTSMYLCASRRMNTEAFFGQGTRLTVV.